The clone carrying this T cell receptor beta chain was detected a few times. The antigen is not known. Germline V gene lookup returns CDR1 MNHNS and CDR2 SASEGT. The CDR3 consists of 11 residues. V lost 6 bases and J lost 0, with 3 bases in between. The data were taken from a study of T cells after posttransplantation cyclophosphamide. TCRdb's table, derived via immunoSEQ multiplex PCR, lists solely in-frame clones and lacks some. The specimen has tens of thousands of clones, none found just once. Study-wide results and caveats: Recipient CMV seropositivity and CMV reactivation strongly tracked TRB clonality. TRB overlap between skin or GI tissue T cells and blood was limited.

The sequence was collected from a man in his forties in good health, CMV-negative, and a related stem cell transplant donor. The material sequenced was PBMCs. The chain uses TRBV6-1 and TRBJ2-7; D unclear. CDR3 protein: CASRYSYEQYF. The DNA for the CDR3 is TGTGCCAGCAGGTACTCCTACGAGCAGTACTTC.